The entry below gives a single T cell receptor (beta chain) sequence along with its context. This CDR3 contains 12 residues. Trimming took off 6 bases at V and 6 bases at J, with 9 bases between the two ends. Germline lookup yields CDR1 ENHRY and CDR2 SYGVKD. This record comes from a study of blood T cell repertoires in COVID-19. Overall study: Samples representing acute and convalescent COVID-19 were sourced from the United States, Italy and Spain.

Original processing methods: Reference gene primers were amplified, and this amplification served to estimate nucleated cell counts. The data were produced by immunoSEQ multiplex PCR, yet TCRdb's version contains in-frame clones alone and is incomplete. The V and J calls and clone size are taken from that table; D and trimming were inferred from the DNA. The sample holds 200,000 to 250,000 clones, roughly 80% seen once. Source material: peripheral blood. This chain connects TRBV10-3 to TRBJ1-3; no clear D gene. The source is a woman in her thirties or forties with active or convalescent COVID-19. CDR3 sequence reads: CAIRGPENTIYF. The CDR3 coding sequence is TGTGCCATCAGGGGCCCGGAAAACACCATATATTTT.